A selection of T cell receptor beta chains follows, all from one sample in a study of cytomegalovirus exposure and HLA in healthy donors. The assay was immunoSEQ multiplex PCR, and TCRdb's table has in-frame clones only and misses some. The repertoire holds approximately 69,000 clones, with roughly 80% as singletons. Sequencing was performed on PBMCs. The receptors shown here come from a woman in her thirties in good health and CMV-seropositive. The CDR3 runs from the conserved cysteine through the conserved F or W. The order of the fields is clone size, D gene, J gene, V gene, CDR3 DNA, CDR3 protein. D genes are given only for firm matches. Where a row states a size, it is once, few, many or the class of an expanded clone; other rows omit it.

>.|TRBD1|TRBJ1-2|TRBV6-5
TGTGCCAGCAGTAGCCGGGACAGGGGGCACTATGGCTACACCTTC
CASSSRDRGHYGYTF
>.|.|TRBJ1-1|TRBV14
TGTGCCAGCAGCAAAGAAGGGGTAGTTGGTGCTGAAGCTTTCTTT
CASSKEGVVGAEAFF
>.|TRBD1|TRBJ2-7|TRBV4-3
TGCGCCAGCAGCCAAGTAGGGACAGGGGGGGTCGAGCAGTACTTC
CASSQVGTGGVEQYF
>.|.|TRBJ2-5|TRBV28
TGTGCCAGCAAGAAGAGGGCCCAAGAGACCCAGTACTTC
CASKKRAQETQYF
>.|TRBD2|TRBJ2-1|TRBV11-2
TGTGCCAGCAGCCCAGGGTACAGGACTAGTTACAATGAGCAGTTCTTC
CASSPGYRTSYNEQFF
>.|.|TRBJ2-1|TRBV4-3
TGCGCCAGCAGTCCGGGACTCGGGGGACACAATGAGCAGTTCTTC
CASSPGLGGHNEQFF
>.|.|TRBJ1-2|TRBV7-9
TGTGCCAGCAGCCCGGACAGTTATGGCTACACCTTC
CASSPDSYGYTF
>.|TRBD2|TRBJ2-7|TRBV25-1
TGTGCCAGCAGTGCGGGGACTAGCTGGTACGAGCAGTACTTC
CASSAGTSWYEQYF
>.|.|TRBJ1-2|TRBV28
TGTGCCAGCAGTTTACGACAGTATGGCTACACCTTC
CASSLRQYGYTF
>.|TRBD1|TRBJ1-1|TRBV4-2
TGTGCCAGCAGCCAAGGAGACAGGGTGGCGGGGAAGACTGAAGCTTTCTTT
CASSQGDRVAGKTEAFF
>.|.|TRBJ2-3|TRBV7-3
TGTGCCAGCAGCTTAATTGGTAGCTCTATCACAGATACGCAGTATTTT
CASSLIGSSITDTQYF
>few|.|TRBJ2-7|TRBV5-1
TGCGCCAGTGGGCAGGGCTCCTACGAGCAGTACTTC
CASGQGSYEQYF
>.|TRBD1|TRBJ1-1|TRBV6-5
TGTGCCAGCAGGGGGGACAGGGAAAACACTGAAGCTTTCTTT
CASRGDRENTEAFF
>.|.|TRBJ2-7|TRBV6-5
TGTGCCAGCAGTGTGGCTAGCGCAACCTACGAGCAGTACTTC
CASSVASATYEQYF
>.|TRBD1|TRBJ2-1|TRBV2
TGTGCCAGCAGAGACAGGGGCTCTTGGAATGAGCAGTTCTTC
CASRDRGSWNEQFF
>.|.|TRBJ2-7|TRBV28
TGTGCCAGCAGTTTGGGCGGGCCCTACGAGCAGTACTTC
CASSLGGPYEQYF
>.|TRBD2|TRBJ2-5|TRBV30
TGTGCCTGGAGTTTACAGCGGGGGCCCCAAGAGACCCAGTACTTC
CAWSLQRGPQETQYF
>.|.|TRBJ2-1|TRBV2
TGTGCCAGCAGTCTGTGGTCGGGGAAGAATCCTAACAATGAGCAGTTCTTC
CASSLWSGKNPNNEQFF
>.|TRBD1|TRBJ2-2|TRBV2
TGTGCCAGCAGTGTACGGACAGGATCGAACACCGGGGAGCTGTTTTTT
CASSVRTGSNTGELFF
>.|TRBD2|TRBJ2-7|TRBV7-9
TGTGCCAGCAGCCGACTAGCGGGAGGTACCTCCTACGAGCAGTACTTC
CASSRLAGGTSYEQYF
>.|.|TRBJ1-2|TRBV20-1
TGCAGTGCAAGGGGCTATGGCTACACCTTC
CSARGYGYTF
>once|.|TRBJ1-1|TRBV7-8
TGTGCCAGCAGCATTAGGACAGAAGAAGCTTTCTTT
CASSIRTEEAFF
>once|.|TRBJ2-2|TRBV2
TGTGCCAGCAGGTCGGGGGGCTCGAACACCGGGGAGCTGTTTTTT
CASRSGGSNTGELFF
>.|TRBD1|TRBJ2-7|TRBV7-2
TGTGCCAGCAGCTTTTACAGGGGTGGTGGAGAGCAGTACTTC
CASSFYRGGGEQYF
>.|TRBD1|TRBJ1-5|TRBV28
TGTGCCAGCACCACGACGACAGGGGGCAGGCCCCAGCATTTT
CASTTTTGGRPQHF
>.|.|TRBJ2-3|TRBV30
TGTGCCTGGAGTGTATGGCGCGGGAGCACAGATACGCAGTATTTT
CAWSVWRGSTDTQYF